The 5 T cell receptor beta chains below were found in one sample sequenced in a study of PD-1 blockade in classical Hodgkin lymphoma. Repertoires were generated with immunoSEQ multiplex PCR, while TCRdb's copy carries only in-frame clones and drops some. Of roughly 81,000 clones listed, about 90% are singletons. All patients experienced relapse after autologous stem cell transplantation, and brentuximab vedotin exposure was variable. Specimen: peripheral blood mononuclear cells (PBMCs), collected before the second cycle of nivolumab. All receptors come from a human donor with classical Hodgkin lymphoma.

The rearrangement joins TRBV9 to TRBJ1-6; 8 bases map to TRBD1. Germline V gives CDR1 SGDLS, CDR2 YYNGEE. The CDR3 contains 13 residues. The V segment lost 3 bases and the J segment 7 bases; nucleotides outside the gene matches: 0. The CDR3 spells CASSGTGNSPLHF. The CDR3 bases are TGTGCCAGCAGCGGGACAGGGAATTCACCCCTCCACTTT.

CDR3 DNA: TGCGCCAGCAGCTTGGATGTAGACCTATCCTACGAGCAGTACTTC. Its protein product is CASSLDVDLSYEQYF. V and J are TRBV5-1 and TRBJ2-7; no definite D call. With 0 bases removed from V and 1 base from J, the gap between germline ends came to 11 bases. The CDR3 is 15 amino acids. CDR1 is SGHRS and CDR2 is YFSETQ in the germline V gene.

V and J are TRBV5-6 and TRBJ2-3; a possible D gene is TRBD2 (5 bases). This CDR3 spans 16 amino acids. V dropped 6 bases and J dropped 0 bases, with 17 bases sitting between them. Germline V gene data show CDR1 as SGHDT and CDR2 as YYEEEE. This CDR3 is CASTGRMVTSTDTQYF. The DNA of the CDR3 is TGTGCCAGCACGGGAAGGATGGTTACTAGCACAGATACGCAGTATTTT. The variable domain in full, completed from reference TRBV5-6 and TRBJ2-3, reads DAGVTQSPTHLIKTRGQQVTLRCSPKSGHDTVSWYQQALGQGPQFIFQYYEEEERQRGNFPDRFSGHQFPNYSSELNVNALLLGDSALYLCASTGRMVTSTDTQYFGPGTRLTVL.

V is TRBV7-9 and J is TRBJ2-3; D gene unclear. This CDR3 contains 14 residues. Germline-derived CDR1 and CDR2 are SEHNR and FQNEAQ (reference sequence). V lost 1 base to trimming and J lost 2 bases, with 7 bases between them. The CDR3 coding sequence is TGTGCCAGCAGCTTAGGGGCGAACACAGATACGCAGTATTTT. It encodes CASSLGANTDTQYF.

This sequence joins TRBV5-4 and TRBJ2-1, with 9 bases matching TRBD2. This CDR3 comprises 15 residues. The J segment lost 9 bases and the V segment lost 0 bases, leaving 7 bases of the junction unmatched. The germline V gene has CDR1 SGHNT and CDR2 YYREEE (reference sequence). The CDR3 region is CASSLAAGGLGEQFF. DNA of the CDR3: TGTGCCAGCAGCTTGGCGGCGGGAGGGCTTGGTGAGCAGTTCTTC.